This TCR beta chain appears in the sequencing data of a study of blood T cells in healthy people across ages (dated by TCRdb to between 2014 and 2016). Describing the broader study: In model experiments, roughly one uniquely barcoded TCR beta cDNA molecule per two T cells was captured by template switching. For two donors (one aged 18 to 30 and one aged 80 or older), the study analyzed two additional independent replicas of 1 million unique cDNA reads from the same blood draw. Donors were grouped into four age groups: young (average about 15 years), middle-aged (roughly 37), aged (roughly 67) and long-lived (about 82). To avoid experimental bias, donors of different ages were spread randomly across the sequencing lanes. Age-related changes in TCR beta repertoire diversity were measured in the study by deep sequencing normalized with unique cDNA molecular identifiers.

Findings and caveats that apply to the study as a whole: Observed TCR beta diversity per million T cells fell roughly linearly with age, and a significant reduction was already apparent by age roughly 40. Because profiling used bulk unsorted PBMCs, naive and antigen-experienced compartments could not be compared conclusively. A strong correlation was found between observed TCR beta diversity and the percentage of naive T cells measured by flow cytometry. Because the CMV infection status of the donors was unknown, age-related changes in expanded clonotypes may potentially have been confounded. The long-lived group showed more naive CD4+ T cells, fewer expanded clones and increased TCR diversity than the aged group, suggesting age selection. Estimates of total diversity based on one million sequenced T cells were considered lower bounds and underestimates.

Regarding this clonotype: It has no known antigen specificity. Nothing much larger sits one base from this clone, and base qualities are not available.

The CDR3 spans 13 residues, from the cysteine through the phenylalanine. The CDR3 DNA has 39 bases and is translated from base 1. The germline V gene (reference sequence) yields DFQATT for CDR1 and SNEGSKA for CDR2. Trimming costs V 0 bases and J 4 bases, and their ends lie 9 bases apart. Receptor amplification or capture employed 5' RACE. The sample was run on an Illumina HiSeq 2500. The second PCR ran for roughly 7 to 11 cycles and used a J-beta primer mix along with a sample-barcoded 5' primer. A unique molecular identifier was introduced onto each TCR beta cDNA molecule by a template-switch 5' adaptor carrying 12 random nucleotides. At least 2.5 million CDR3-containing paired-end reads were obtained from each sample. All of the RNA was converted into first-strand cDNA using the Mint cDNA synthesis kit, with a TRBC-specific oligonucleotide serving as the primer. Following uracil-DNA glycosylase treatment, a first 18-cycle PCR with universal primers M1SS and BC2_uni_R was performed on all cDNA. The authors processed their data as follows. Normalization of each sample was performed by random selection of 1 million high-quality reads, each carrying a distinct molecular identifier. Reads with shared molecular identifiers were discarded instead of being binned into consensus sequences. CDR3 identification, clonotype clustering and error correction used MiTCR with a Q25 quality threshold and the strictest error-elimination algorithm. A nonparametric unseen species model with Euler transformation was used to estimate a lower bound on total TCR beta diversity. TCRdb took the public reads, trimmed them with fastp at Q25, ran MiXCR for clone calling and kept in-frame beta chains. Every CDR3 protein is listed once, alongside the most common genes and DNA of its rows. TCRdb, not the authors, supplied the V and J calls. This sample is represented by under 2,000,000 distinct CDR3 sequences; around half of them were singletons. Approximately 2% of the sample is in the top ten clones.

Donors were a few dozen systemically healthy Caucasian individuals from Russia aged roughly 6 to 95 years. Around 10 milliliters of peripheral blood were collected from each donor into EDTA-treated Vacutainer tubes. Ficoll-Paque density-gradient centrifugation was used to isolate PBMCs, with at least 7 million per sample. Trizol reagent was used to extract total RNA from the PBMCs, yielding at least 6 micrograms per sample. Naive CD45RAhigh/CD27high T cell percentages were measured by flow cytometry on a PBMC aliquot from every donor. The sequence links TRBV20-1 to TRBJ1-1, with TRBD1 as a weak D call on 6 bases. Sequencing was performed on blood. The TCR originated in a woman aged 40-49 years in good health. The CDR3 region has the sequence CSAREGAGTEAFF. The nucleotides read TGCAGTGCTAGAGAGGGGGCGGGCACTGAAGCTTTCTTT.